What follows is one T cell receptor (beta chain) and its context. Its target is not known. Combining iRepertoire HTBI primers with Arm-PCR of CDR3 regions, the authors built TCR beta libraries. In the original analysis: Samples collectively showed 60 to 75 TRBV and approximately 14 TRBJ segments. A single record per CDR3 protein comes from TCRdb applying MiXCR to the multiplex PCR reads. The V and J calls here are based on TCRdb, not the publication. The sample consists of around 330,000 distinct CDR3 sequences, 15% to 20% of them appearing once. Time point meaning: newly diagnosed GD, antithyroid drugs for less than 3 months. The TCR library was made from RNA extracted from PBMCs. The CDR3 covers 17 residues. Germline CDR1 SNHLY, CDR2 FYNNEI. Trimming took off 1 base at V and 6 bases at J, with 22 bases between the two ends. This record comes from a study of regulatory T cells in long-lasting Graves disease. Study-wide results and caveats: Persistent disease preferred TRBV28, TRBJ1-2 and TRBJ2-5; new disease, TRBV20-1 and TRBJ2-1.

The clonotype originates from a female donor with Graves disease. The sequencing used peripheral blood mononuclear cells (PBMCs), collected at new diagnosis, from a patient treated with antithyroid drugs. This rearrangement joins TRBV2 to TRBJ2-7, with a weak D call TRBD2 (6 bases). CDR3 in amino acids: CASSEGALLAKRGEQYF. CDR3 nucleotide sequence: TGTGCCAGCAGTGAAGGCGCCTTACTAGCCAAAAGGGGCGAGCAGTACTTC.